One sample yielded the 24 T cell receptor beta chains listed below, sequenced in a study of shared T cell receptors in the human thymus. Measured with immunoSEQ multiplex PCR; TCRdb has only the in-frame clones, and not every one. This table holds approximately 580,000 clones, approximately 80% found once. Separately, the same data were catalogued under a study of human thymus T cells.

The sample consisted of thymocytes. These receptors were collected from a boy under two years old with a congenital heart defect.

V and J are TRBV4-3 and TRBJ2-7, with 7 bases aligning to TRBD1. The CDR3 loop spans 16 amino acids. J was trimmed by 4 bases and V by 0 bases; bases with no gene match: 9. In germline, CDR1 is LGHNA, CDR2 YSLEER. The CDR3 coding sequence is TGCGCCAGCAGCCAAGAAAGGTCCGGGACAGATTACGAGCAGTACTTC. The encoded protein is CASSQERSGTDYEQYF.

The chain joins TRBV4-3 to TRBJ2-7; 7 bases match TRBD1. This CDR3 is built from 20 residues. Germline V gene data show CDR1 as LGHNA and CDR2 as YSLEER. After removal of 1 base from V and 2 bases from J, the junction contained 20 bases not matched to a gene. CDR3 nucleotide sequence: TGCGCCAGCAGCCAAGTTTCGGAACAGGGGTTCCTCGTCGGCCCCTACGAGCAGTACTTC. Its protein is CASSQVSEQGFLVGPYEQYF.

The chain joins TRBV5-1 to TRBJ1-2; 8 bases fit TRBD1. The trim removed 2 bases at V and 0 bases at J, leaving 3 bases unmatched. Per the germline V gene, CDR1 is SGHRS and CDR2 is YFSETQ. CDR3 length: 15 amino acids. This chain's CDR3 is CASSFRTGTNYGYTF. CDR3 in DNA: TGCGCCAGCAGCTTCCGGACAGGGACTAACTATGGCTACACCTTC.

This chain connects TRBV2 to TRBJ2-7, with 7 bases matching TRBD1. This CDR3 has 12 amino acids. Germline trimming cut 6 bases from V and 6 bases from J; bases unmatched to any gene: 5. Germline assignment: CDR1 SNHLY and CDR2 FYNNEI. This chain's CDR3 is CASSRTGCEQYF. Here the CDR3 DNA reads TGTGCCAGCAGCCGGACAGGATGCGAGCAGTACTTC.

This chain joins TRBV2 and TRBJ2-1; 9 bases line up with TRBD1. V lost 5 bases to trimming and J lost 8 bases; unmatched junction nucleotides: 13. CDR1 and CDR2 (germline): SNHLY, FYNNEI. The CDR3 runs 16 residues. CDR3 nucleotide sequence: TGTGCCAGCAGTTGTGGACAGGGGTCGATAACGGATGAGCAGTTCTTC. Translating it yields CASSCGQGSITDEQFF.

The chain combines TRBV12-5 with TRBJ2-7, with no clear D. Trimming shortened V by 3 bases and J by 1 base, and 7 bases separated the two germline ends. CDR1 and CDR2 (germline): LGHNT, FRNRAP. This CDR3 spans 13 amino acids. The CDR3 nucleotides read TGTGCTAGTGGTTTTGATGAGTCCTACGAGCAGTACTTC. Translated, it gives CASGFDESYEQYF.

The rearrangement uses TRBV4-3 and TRBJ1-1; D might be TRBD1 (5 bases). The V and J ends lost 1 base and 0 bases respectively, with 15 bases between them. CDR1 is LGHNA, CDR2 YSLEER, per germline. The CDR3 extends over 17 amino acids. The chain's CDR3 is CASSQGGVGHLNTEAFF. CDR3 nucleotides: TGCGCCAGCAGCCAAGGTGGGGTGGGGCATTTGAACACTGAAGCTTTCTTT.

This chain joins TRBV21-1 and TRBJ2-7; the D call in the table, TRBD2, was not verified against the DNA. TRBV21-1 is annotated as a pseudogene. This CDR3 is built from 16 residues. In nucleotides, the CDR3 is TGTGCCAGCAGCCGTTTAACTAGCCGGAAATGGCGGGAGCAGTACTTC. Translated, it gives CASSRLTSRKWREQYF.

The chain links TRBV27 to TRBJ1-1; D ambiguous. V lost 4 bases to trimming and J lost 7 bases, with 16 bases between them. CDR1 MNHEY and CDR2 SMNVEV come from the germline V gene (reference sequence). The CDR3 totals 14 residues. For the CDR3, the DNA is TGTGCCAGCAGTTCCCTGGGTGTGGCAGGTGAAGCTTTCTTT. As protein: CASSSLGVAGEAFF.

The rearrangement joins TRBV7-2 to TRBJ2-7, with 9 bases lining up with TRBD1. CDR3 length: 15 amino acids. J gave up 3 bases and V 4 bases, and 7 bases lay outside the gene matches. The germline V gene has CDR1 SGHTA and CDR2 FQGNSA. The DNA of the CDR3 is TGTGCCAGCAGCTCCCGGGACAGGGCACGCTACGAGCAGTACTTC. As protein: CASSSRDRARYEQYF.

This clone was counted a few times. V is TRBV28 and J is TRBJ2-7; TRBD1 agrees at 9 bases. Germline-derived CDR1 and CDR2 are MDHEN and SYDVKM. V gave up 3 bases and J gave up 4 bases; unmatched junction bases: 13. This CDR3 comprises 17 residues. For the CDR3, the DNA is TGTGCCAGCAGTTTCCCCGGACAGGGGATTCGATCTTACGAGCAGTACTTC. This encodes CASSFPGQGIRSYEQYF.

This rearrangement joins TRBV4-3 to TRBJ1-1; TRBD1 agrees at 7 bases. The CDR3 is 16 amino acids. V lost 1 base and J lost 0; bases outside the gene matches: 5. Germline values: CDR1 LGHNA, CDR2 YSLEER. The CDR3 loop reads CASSQVAGGLNTEAFF. CDR3 sequence (DNA): TGCGCCAGCAGCCAAGTGGCAGGGGGATTGAACACTGAAGCTTTCTTT.

The chain has TRBV4-3 and TRBJ2-5; tentatively, D is TRBD2 (5 bases). Germline CDR1 reads LGHNA; CDR2 reads YSLEER. There are 20 residues in the CDR3. The V and J ends lost 0 bases and 4 bases respectively, with 27 bases between them. The CDR3 DNA follows: TGCGCCAGCAGCCAAGATAGTAGGCTAGCAGACGCTTATAATTCAGAGACCCAGTACTTC. It yields the protein CASSQDSRLADAYNSETQYF.

The chain has TRBV27 and TRBJ1-1; 8 nucleotides align to TRBD1. Looked up from germline, CDR1 is MNHEY and CDR2 is SMNVEV (reference sequence). The V and J ends lost 3 bases and 7 bases, in that order; junction bases with no gene match: 13. This CDR3 has 16 amino acids. The CDR3 DNA is TGTGCCAGCAGTTTCTGGGACAGGCGAGGTAGGGATGAAGCTTTCTTT. Its translation is CASSFWDRRGRDEAFF.

The rearrangement uses TRBV25-1 and TRBJ2-1; 8 positions agree with TRBD1. Germline V CDR1 and CDR2: MGHDK, SYGVNS. The CDR3 totals 14 residues. After removal of 2 bases from V and 7 bases from J, the junction contained 4 bases not matched to a gene. CDR3 amino acids: CASSELTGGNEQFF. The CDR3, as DNA: TGTGCCAGCAGTGAACTTACAGGGGGAAATGAGCAGTTCTTC.

The chain links TRBV4-3 to TRBJ1-5, with D unclear. Trimming took off 0 bases at V and 6 bases at J, with 21 bases between the two ends. Germline loops: CDR1 LGHNA, CDR2 YSLEER. This CDR3 is built from 18 residues. CDR3 sequence reads: CASSQDTPPTGRGQPQHF. The CDR3, as DNA: TGCGCCAGCAGCCAAGATACCCCGCCTACGGGTAGAGGTCAGCCCCAGCATTTT.

This chain uses TRBV5-1 with TRBJ2-4; the match to TRBD1 covers 8 bases. The V segment lost 3 bases and the J segment 4 bases; nucleotides outside the gene matches: 9. Germline loops: CDR1 SGHRS, CDR2 YFSETQ. The CDR3 is 16 amino acids. Here the CDR3 DNA reads TGCGCCAGCAGCTCAGGGGACAGGCCTGGGAAAAACATTCAGTACTTC. Its protein is CASSSGDRPGKNIQYF.

V is TRBV28 and J is TRBJ1-2; D unresolved. Germline loops: CDR1 MDHEN, CDR2 SYDVKM. V shed 11 bases and J shed 5 bases, with 15 bases lying between them. This CDR3 comprises 12 residues. The CDR3 region is CAHSEVPYGYTF. The CDR3 DNA follows: TGTGCCCACTCCGAGGTCCCATATGGCTACACCTTC.

The count of this clone is one. V gene TRBV4-3 combines with J gene TRBJ2-3; TRBD2 matches at 7 bases. The V gene end was trimmed by 3 bases and the J gene end by 0 bases; junction bases not matched to a gene: 9. The germline CDR1 and CDR2 sequences are LGHNA and YSLEER. The CDR3 has 17 residues. CDR3 in DNA: TGCGCCAGCAGCCACCCGAGGGGTAGCGGGAGCACAGATACGCAGTATTTT. Translated, it gives CASSHPRGSGSTDTQYF.

This rearrangement joins TRBV9 to TRBJ1-4, with 8 bases fitting TRBD1. This CDR3 has 15 amino acids. CDR1 is SGDLS and CDR2 is YYNGEE in the germline V gene. J lost 4 bases, V lost 0 bases, and 2 bases had no gene match. CDR3 sequence: CASSVGTGLNEKLFF. In DNA, the CDR3 is TGTGCCAGCAGCGTAGGGACAGGGCTTAATGAAAAACTGTTTTTT.

This sequence joins TRBV4-3 and TRBJ2-7; 8 nucleotides align to TRBD2. Germline CDR1 reads LGHNA; CDR2 reads YSLEER. The CDR3 is 19 amino acids. With V trimmed by 0 bases and J by 3 bases, 16 bases remained unmatched. The CDR3 nucleotides read TGCGCCAGCAGCCAAGATACGAGTCCCAAATCCGGGACTAGCTACGAGCAGTACTTC. Translating gives CASSQDTSPKSGTSYEQYF.

The V gene is TRBV11-2, the J gene TRBJ2-7, with TRBD2 matching 8 bases. There are 16 residues in the CDR3. J lost 4 bases, V lost 2 bases, and 10 bases had no gene match. From germline, CDR1 is SGHAT and CDR2 FQNNGV. The CDR3 protein is CASSLPWERELYEQYF. The CDR3 DNA sequence: TGTGCCAGCAGCTTACCCTGGGAGCGGGAGCTGTACGAGCAGTACTTC.

The chain recombines TRBV5-4 with TRBJ2-2; 10 bases line up with TRBD1. CDR1 is SGHNT and CDR2 is YYREEE in the germline V gene (reference sequence). CDR3 length equals 14 residues. The ends lost 5 bases at V and 6 bases at J; junction bases unmatched: 4. The CDR3 DNA is TGTGCCAGCAGTCCCGGGACAGGGGCCGGGGAGCTGTTTTTT. Its protein is CASSPGTGAGELFF.

The chain carries TRBV11-2 and TRBJ1-2, with 7 positions matching TRBD1. J lost 2 bases, V lost 5 bases, and 8 bases had no gene match. The CDR3 has 15 residues. Germline V gives CDR1 SGHAT, CDR2 FQNNGV. CDR3 bases: TGTGCCAGCAGCCCCCGACAGGGATCAAACTATGGCTACACCTTC. It translates to CASSPRQGSNYGYTF.